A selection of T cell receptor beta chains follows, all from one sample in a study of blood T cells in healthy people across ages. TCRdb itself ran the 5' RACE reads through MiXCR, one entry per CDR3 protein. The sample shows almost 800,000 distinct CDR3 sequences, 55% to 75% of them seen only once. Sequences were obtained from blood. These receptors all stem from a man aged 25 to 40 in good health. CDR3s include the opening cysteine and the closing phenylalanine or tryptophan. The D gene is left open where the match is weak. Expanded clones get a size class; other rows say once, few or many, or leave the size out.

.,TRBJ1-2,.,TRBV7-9,TGTGCCAGCAGCACCGAGTCCCTTATCCATGGCTACACCTTC,CASSTESLIHGYTF
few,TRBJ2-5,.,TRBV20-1,TGCAGTGCTAGAAACCGGCAGGCGGGAGAGACCCAGTACTTC,CSARNRQAGETQYF
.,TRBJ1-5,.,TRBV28,TGTGCCAGCACCACGCATGGGGTCGGAGCAAATCAGCCCCAGCATTTT,CASTTHGVGANQPQHF
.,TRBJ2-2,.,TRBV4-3,TGCGCCAGCAGCCAAGGGTATAACACCGGGGAGCTGTTTTTT,CASSQGYNTGELFF
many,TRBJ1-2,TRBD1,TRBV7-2,TGTGCCAGCAGCTCGGGACAGGGGTATGGCTACACCTTC,CASSSGQGYGYTF
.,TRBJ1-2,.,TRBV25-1,TGTGCCAGCAGTAACAACTATGGCTACACCTTC,CASSNNYGYTF
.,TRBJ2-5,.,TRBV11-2,TGTGCCAGCAGCGTAGCGGAGACCCAGTACTTC,CASSVAETQYF
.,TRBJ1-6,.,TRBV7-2,TGTGCCAGCAGCTTAGTACAAGGTGGCTCACCCCTCCACTTT,CASSLVQGGSPLHF
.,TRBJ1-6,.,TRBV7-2,TGTGCCAGCAGCCTCGGACAGAAGGATTCACCCCTCCACTTT,CASSLGQKDSPLHF
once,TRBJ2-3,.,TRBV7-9,TGTGCCAGCAGCTTACGGCAAGCGCAGTATTTT,CASSLRQAQYF
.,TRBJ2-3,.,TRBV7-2,TGTGCCAGCAGCAAAGAGGCGGTCACGCAGTATTTT,CASSKEAVTQYF
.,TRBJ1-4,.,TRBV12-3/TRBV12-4,TGTGCCAGCATGGCATACGGTGAAAAACTGTTTTTT,CASMAYGEKLFF
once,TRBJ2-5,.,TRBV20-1,TGCAGTGCTAGTGGGGTAGTGGAGGCCCAGTACTTC,CSASGVVEAQYF
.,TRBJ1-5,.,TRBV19,TGTGCCAGTAGTATCTTCACTCCTGTAAGCAATCAGCCCCAGCATTTT,CASSIFTPVSNQPQHF
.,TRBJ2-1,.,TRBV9,TGTGCCAGCAGCGTACCCTCTACCGGCAATGAGCAGTTCTTC,CASSVPSTGNEQFF